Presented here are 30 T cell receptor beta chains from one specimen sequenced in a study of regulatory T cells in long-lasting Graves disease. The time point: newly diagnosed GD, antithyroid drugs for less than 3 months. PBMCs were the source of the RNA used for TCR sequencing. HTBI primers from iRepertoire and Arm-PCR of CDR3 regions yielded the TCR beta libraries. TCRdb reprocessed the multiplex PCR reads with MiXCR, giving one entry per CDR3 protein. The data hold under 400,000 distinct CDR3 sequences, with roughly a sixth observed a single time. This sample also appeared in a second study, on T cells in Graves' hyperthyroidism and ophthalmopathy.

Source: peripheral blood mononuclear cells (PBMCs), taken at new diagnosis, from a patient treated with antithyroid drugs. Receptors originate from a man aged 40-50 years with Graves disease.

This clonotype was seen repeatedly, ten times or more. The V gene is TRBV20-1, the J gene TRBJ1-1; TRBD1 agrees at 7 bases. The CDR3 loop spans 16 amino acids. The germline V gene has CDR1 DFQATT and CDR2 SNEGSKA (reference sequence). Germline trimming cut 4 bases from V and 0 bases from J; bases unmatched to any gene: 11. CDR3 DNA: TGCAGTGCTATCCCTTACAGGGGTTCCATGAACACTGAAGCTTTCTTT. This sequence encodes CSAIPYRGSMNTEAFF.

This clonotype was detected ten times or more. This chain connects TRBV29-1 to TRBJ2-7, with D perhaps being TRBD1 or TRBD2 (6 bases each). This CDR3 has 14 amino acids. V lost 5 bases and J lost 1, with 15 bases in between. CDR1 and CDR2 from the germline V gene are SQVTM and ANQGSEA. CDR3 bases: TGCAGCGTTAAGGGGGGTGATGGGTCCTACGAGCAGTACTTC. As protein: CSVKGGDGSYEQYF.

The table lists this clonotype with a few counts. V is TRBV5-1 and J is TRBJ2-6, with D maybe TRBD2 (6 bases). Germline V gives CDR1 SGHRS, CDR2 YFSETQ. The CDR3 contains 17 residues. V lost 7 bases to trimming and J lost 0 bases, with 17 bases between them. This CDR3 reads CASSPFSGYSGANVLTF. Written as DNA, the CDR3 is TGCGCCAGCTCCCCTTTTAGCGGTTACTCTGGGGCCAACGTCCTGACTTTC.

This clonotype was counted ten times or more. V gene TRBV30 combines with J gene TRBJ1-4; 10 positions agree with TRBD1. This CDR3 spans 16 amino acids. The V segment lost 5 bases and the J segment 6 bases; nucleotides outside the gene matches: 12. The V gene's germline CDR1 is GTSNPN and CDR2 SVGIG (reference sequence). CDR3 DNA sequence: TGTGCCTGGGGACCCGGGACAGGGGAGGCGGATGAAAAACTGTTTTTT. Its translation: CAWGPGTGEADEKLFF. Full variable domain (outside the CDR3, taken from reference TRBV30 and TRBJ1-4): SQTIHQWPATLVQPVGSPLSLECTVEGTSNPNLYWYRQAAGRGLQLLFYSVGIGQISSEVPQNLSASRPQDRQFILSSKKLLLSDSGFYLCAWGPGTGEADEKLFFGSGTQLSVL.

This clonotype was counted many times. In DNA, the CDR3 is TGCGCCAGCAGCCAAGGCGGGGGGCCTCGCACAGATACGCAGTATTTT. Amino acids: CASSQGGGPRTDTQYF. This chain links TRBV4-3 with TRBJ2-3, with 8 bases aligning to TRBD2. V lost 1 base to trimming and J lost 1 base; unmatched junction nucleotides: 4. Germline CDR1 reads LGHNA; CDR2 reads YSLEER. This CDR3 contains 16 residues.

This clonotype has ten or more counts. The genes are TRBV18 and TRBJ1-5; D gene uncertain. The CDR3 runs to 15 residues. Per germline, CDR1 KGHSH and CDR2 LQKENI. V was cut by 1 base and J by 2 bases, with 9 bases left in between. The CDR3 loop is CASSPQANRNQPQHF. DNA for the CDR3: TGTGCCAGCTCACCACAGGCAAATCGCAATCAGCCCCAGCATTTT.

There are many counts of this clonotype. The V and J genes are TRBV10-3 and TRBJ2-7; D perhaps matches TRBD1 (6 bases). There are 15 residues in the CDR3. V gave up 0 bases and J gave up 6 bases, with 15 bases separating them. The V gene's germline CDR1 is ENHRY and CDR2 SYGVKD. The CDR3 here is CAISESAGEVREQYF. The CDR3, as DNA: TGTGCCATCAGTGAGTCGGCAGGGGAAGTCCGCGAGCAGTACTTC.

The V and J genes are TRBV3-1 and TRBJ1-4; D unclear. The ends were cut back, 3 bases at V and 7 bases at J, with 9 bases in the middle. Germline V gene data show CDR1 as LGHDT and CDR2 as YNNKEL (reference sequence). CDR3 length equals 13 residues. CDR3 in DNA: TGTGCCAGCAGCCAGCGGGAGGGTGAAAAACTGTTTTTT. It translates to CASSQREGEKLFF.

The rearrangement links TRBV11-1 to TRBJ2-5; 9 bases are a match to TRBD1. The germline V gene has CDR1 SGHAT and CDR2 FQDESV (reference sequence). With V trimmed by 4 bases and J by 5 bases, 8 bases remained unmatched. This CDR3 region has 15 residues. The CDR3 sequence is CASSWTGAGVETQYF. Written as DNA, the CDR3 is TGTGCCAGCAGCTGGACAGGGGCCGGTGTGGAGACCCAGTACTTC. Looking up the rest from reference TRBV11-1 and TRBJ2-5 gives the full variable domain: EAEVAQSPRYKITEKSQAVAFWCDPISGHATLYWYRQILGQGPELLVQFQDESVVDDSQLPKDRFSAERLKGVDSTLKIQPAELGDSAMYLCASSWTGAGVETQYFGPGTRLLVL.

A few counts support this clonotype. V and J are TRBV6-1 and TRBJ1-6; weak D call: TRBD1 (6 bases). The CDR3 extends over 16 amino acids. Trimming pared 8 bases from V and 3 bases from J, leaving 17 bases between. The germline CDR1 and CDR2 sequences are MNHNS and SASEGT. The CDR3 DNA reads TGTGCCAGCCTCCCCCCGACAGGCCTCTATAATTCACCCCTCCACTTT. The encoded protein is CASLPPTGLYNSPLHF.

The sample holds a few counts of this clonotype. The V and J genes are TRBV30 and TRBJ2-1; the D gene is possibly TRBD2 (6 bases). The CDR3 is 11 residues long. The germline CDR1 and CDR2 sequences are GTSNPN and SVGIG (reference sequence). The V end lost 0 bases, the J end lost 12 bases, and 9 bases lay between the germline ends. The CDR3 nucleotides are TGTGCCTGGAGTGTGGGACTTGGGCAGTTCTTC. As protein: CAWSVGLGQFF.

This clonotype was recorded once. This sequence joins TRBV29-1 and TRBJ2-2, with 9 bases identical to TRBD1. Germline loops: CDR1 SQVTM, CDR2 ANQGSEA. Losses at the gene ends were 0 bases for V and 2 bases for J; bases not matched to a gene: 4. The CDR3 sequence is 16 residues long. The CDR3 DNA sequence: TGCAGCGTTGAAGAAAAGGACAGGGGCAACACCGGGGAGCTGTTTTTT. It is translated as CSVEEKDRGNTGELFF.

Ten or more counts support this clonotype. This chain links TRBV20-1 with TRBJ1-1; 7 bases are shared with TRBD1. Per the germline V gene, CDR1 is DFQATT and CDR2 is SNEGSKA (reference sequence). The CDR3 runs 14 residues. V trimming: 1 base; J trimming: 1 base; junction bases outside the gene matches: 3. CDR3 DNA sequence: TGCAGTGCTAGAGCCTGGACAGGGAACACTGAAGCTTTCTTT. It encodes CSARAWTGNTEAFF.

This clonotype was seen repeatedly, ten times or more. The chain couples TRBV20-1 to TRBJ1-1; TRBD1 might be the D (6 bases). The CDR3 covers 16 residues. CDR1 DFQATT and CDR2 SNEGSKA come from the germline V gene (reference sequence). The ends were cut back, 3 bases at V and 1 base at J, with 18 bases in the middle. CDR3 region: CSARAPGHQRNTEAFF. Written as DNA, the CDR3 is TGCAGTGCTAGGGCCCCGGGACACCAAAGGAACACTGAAGCTTTCTTT.

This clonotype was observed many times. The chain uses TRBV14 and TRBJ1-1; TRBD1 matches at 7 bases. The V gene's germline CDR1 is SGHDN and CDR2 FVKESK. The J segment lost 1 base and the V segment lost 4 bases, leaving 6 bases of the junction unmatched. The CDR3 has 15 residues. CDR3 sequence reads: CASSPIQGWNTEAFF. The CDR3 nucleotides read TGTGCCAGCAGCCCAATACAGGGGTGGAACACTGAAGCTTTCTTT.

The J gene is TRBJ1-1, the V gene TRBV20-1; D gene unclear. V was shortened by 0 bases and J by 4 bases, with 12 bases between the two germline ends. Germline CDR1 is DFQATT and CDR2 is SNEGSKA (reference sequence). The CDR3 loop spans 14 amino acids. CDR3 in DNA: TGCAGTGCTAGAGATCGCCAGAGGGCCACTGAAGCTTTCTTT. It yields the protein CSARDRQRATEAFF.

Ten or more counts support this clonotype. The CDR3 region has the DNA TGTGCCATCAGTACTAGCGGCACAGATACGCAGTATTTT. Translation gives CAISTSGTDTQYF. The chain employs TRBV10-3 and TRBJ2-3; 7 nucleotides match TRBD2. This CDR3 has 13 amino acids. V was clipped by 5 bases and J by 1 base; unmatched bases: 0. In germline, CDR1 is ENHRY, CDR2 SYGVKD.

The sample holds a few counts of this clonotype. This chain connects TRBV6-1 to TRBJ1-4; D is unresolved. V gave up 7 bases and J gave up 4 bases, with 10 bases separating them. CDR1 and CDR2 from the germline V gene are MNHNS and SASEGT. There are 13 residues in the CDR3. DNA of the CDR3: TGTGCCAGCAACGGTCAGAGTAATGAAAAACTGTTTTTT. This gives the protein CASNGQSNEKLFF.

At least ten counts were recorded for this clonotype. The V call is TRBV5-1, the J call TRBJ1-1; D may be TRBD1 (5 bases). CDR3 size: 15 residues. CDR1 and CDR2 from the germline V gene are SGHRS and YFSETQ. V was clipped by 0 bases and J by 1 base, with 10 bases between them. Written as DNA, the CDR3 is TGCGCCAGCAGCTTGGATGGGGGATGGAACACTGAAGCTTTCTTT. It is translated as CASSLDGGWNTEAFF.

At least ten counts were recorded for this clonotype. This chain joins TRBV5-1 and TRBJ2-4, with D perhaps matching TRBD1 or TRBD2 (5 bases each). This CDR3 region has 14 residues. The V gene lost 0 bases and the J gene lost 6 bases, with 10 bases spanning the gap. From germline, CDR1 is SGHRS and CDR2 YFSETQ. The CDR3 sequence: CASSLVGDGNIQYF. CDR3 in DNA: TGCGCCAGCAGCTTGGTTGGGGACGGAAACATTCAGTACTTC.

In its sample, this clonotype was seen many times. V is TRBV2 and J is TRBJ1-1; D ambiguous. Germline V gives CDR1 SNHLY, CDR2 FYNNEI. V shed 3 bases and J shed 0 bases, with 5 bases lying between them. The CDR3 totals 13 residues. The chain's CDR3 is CASSDEVNTEAFF. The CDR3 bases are TGTGCCAGCAGTGATGAGGTGAACACTGAAGCTTTCTTT.

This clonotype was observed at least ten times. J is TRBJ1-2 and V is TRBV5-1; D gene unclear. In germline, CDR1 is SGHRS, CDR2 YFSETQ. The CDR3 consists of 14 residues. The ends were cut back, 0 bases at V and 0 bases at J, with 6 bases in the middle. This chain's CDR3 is CASSLAAPNYGYTF. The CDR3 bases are TGCGCCAGCAGCTTGGCGGCACCTAACTATGGCTACACCTTC.

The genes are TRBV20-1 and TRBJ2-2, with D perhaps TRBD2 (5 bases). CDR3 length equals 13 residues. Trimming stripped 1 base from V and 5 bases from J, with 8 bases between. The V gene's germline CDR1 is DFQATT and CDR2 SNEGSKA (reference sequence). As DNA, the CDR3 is TGCAGTGCTAGAGGTCCGGGAACCGGGGAGCTGTTTTTT. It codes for CSARGPGTGELFF.

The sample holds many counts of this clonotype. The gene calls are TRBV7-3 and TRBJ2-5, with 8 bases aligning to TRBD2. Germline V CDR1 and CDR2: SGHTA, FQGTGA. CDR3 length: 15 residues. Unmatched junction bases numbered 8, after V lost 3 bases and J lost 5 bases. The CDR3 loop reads CASSFRGGRGETQYF. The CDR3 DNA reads TGTGCCAGCAGCTTCCGGGGGGGCCGAGGGGAGACCCAGTACTTC.

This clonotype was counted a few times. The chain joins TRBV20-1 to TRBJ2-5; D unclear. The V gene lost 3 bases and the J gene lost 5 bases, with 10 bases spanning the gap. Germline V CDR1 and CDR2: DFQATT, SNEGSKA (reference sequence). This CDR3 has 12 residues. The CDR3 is CSASSSRETQYF. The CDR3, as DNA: TGCAGTGCTAGTAGTTCGAGGGAGACCCAGTACTTC.

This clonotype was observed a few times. The CDR3 loop reads CASSHTPRWGQPQHF. The CDR3, as DNA: TGCGCCAGCAGCCACACCCCCAGATGGGGACAGCCCCAGCATTTT. This sequence joins TRBV4-1 and TRBJ1-5; D ambiguous. The V end was cut by 3 bases, the J end by 7 bases, with 16 bases between. The CDR3 runs 15 residues. Germline loops: CDR1 MGHRA, CDR2 YSYEKL.

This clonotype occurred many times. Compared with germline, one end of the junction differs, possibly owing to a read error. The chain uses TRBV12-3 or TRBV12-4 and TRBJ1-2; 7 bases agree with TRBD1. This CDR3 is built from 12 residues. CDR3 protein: CASSFGRGFSAF. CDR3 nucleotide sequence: TGTGCCAGCAGTTTTGGCAGGGGGTTTAGCGCCTTC.

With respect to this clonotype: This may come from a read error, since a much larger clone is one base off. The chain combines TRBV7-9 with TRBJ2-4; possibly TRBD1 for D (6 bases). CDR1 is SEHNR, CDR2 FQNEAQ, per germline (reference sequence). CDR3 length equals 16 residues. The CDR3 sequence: CASSPRVGAGVNIQCF. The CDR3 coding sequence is TGTGCCAGCAGTCCAAGGGTCGGCGCAGGGGTGAACATTCAGTGCTTC.

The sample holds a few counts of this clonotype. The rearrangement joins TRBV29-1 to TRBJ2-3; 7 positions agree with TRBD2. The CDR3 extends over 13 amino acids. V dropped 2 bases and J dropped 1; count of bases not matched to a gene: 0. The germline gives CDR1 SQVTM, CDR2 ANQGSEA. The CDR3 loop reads CSVETSGTDTQYF. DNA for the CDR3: TGCAGCGTTGAAACTAGCGGCACAGATACGCAGTATTTT.

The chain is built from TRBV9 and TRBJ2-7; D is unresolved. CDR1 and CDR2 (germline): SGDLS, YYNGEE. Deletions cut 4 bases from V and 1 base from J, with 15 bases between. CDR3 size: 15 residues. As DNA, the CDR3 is TGTGCCAGCAGCCCCCGCCCTACTGTATCCTACGAGCAGTACTTC. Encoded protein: CASSPRPTVSYEQYF.